This TCR beta chain was identified in a study of OX40 agonist ivuxolimab in advanced cancers. Study-level information: An anti-OX40 (CD134) antibody with agonistic activity, ivuxolimab, was administered to patients. Participants could have had prior anti-PD-1, anti-PD-L1 or anti-CTLA-4 therapy, and 40% had some. Study-level findings and limits: Nonresponders included some who also had low normalized T-cell clonal expansion. The authors did not determine the antigen specificity of the expanded peripheral T cells.

The table came from immunoSEQ multiplex PCR; TCRdb's copy has only in-frame clones and leaves some out. The table shows 53,000 or so clones, with approximately 88% occurring only once. In regard to this clone: Its antigen remains unknown.

The source of this sequence is an adult with an advanced solid tumor such as melanoma, head and neck, liver or kidney cancer. The input for sequencing was CD4+ or CD8+ T cells sorted from blood, taken in a trial of the OX40 agonist ivuxolimab.

The CDR3: CASSGRGRETQYF. In DNA form, the CDR3 reads TGTGCCAGCAGTGGGAGGGGGCGGGAGACCCAGTACTTC. The chain joins TRBV6-6 to TRBJ2-5; D tentatively fits TRBD1 or TRBD2 (7 bases each). With 5 bases removed from V and 5 bases from J, the gap between germline ends came to 12 bases. Germline CDR1 is MNHNY and CDR2 is SVGAGI (reference sequence). The CDR3 is made up of 13 amino acids.